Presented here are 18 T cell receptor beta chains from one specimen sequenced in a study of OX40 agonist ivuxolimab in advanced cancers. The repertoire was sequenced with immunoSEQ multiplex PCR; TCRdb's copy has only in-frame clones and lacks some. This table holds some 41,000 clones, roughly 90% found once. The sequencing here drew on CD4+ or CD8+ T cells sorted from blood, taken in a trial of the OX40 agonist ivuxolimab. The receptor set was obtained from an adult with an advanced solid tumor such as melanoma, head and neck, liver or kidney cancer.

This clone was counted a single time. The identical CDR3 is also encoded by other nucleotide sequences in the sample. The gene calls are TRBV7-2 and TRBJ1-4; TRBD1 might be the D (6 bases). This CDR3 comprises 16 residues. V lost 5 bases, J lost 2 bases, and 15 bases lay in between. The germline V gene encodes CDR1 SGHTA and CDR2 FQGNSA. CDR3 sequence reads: CASSGGGGWTNEKLFF. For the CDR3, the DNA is TGTGCCAGCAGCGGGGGCGGGGGTTGGACTAATGAAAAACTGTTTTTT.

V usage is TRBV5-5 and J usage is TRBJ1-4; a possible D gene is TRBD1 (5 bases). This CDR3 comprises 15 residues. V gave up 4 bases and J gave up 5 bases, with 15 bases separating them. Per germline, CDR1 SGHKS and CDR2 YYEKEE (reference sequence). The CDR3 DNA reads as TGTGCCAGCAGCCCGGATCCGGGACCCAATGAAAAACTGTTTTTT. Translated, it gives CASSPDPGPNEKLFF.

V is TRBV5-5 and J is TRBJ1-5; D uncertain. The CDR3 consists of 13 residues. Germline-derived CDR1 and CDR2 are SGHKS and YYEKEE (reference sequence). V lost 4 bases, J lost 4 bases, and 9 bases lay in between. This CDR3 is CASSPWGNQPQHF. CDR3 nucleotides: TGTGCCAGCAGCCCGTGGGGTAATCAGCCCCAGCATTTT.

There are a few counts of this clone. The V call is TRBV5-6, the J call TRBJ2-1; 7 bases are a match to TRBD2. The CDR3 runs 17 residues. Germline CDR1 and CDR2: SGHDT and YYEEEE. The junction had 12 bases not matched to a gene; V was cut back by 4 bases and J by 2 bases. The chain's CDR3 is CASSLDVGGSAYNEQFF. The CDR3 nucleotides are TGTGCCAGCAGCCTCGATGTCGGCGGGAGTGCCTACAATGAGCAGTTCTTC.

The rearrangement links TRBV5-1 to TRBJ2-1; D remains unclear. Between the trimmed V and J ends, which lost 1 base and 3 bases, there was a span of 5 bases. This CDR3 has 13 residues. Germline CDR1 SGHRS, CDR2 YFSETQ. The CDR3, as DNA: TGCGCCAGCAGCTTGAACCGCTACAATGAGCAGTTCTTC. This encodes CASSLNRYNEQFF.

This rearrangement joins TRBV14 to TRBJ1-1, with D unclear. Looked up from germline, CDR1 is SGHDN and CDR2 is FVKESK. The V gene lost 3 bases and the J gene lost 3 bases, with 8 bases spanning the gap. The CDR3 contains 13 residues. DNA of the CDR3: TGTGCCAGCAGCCAGGTGACCCACACTGAAGCTTTCTTT. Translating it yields CASSQVTHTEAFF. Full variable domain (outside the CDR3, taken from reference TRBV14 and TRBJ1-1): EAGVTQFPSHSVIEKGQTVTLRCDPISGHDNLYWYRRVMGKEIKFLLHFVKESKQDESGMPNNRFLAERTGGTYSTLKVQPAELEDSGVYFCASSQVTHTEAFFGQGTRLTVV.

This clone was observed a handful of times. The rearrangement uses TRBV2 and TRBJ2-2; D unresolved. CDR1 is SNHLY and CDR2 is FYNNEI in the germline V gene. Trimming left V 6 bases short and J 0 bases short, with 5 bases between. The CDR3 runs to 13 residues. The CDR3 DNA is TGTGCCAGCAGCAGCGCGAACACCGGGGAGCTGTTTTTT. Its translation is CASSSANTGELFF.

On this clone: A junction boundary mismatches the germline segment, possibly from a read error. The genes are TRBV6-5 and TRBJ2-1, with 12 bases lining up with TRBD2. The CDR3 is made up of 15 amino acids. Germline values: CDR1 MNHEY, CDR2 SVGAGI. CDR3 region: CASSDSTSGSNEQFF. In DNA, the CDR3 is TGTGCCAGCAGTGACTCGACTAGCGGGAGCAATGAGCAGTTCTTC.

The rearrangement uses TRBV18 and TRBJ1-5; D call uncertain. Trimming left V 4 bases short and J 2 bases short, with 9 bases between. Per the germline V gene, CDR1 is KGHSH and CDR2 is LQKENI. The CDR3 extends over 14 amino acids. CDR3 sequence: CASSLPSGNQPQHF. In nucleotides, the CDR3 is TGTGCCAGCTCACTTCCTTCAGGCAATCAGCCCCAGCATTTT.

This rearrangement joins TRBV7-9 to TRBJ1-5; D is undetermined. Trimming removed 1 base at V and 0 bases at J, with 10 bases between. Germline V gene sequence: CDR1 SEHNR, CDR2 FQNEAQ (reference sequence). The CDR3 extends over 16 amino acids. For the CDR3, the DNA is TGTGCCAGCAGCTTAGATGTTGACGATAGCAATCAGCCCCAGCATTTT. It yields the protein CASSLDVDDSNQPQHF.

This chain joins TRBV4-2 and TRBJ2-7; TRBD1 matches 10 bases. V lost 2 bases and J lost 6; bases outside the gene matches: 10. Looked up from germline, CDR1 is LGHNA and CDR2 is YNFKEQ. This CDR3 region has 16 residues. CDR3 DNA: TGTGCCAGCAGCCAAAGGACGACAGGGGGCATCGCCGAGCAGTACTTC. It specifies CASSQRTTGGIAEQYF.

The CDR3: CATSSPSSWENTIYF. The CDR3, as DNA: TGTGCCACCAGCAGTCCGTCGTCGTGGGAAAACACCATATATTTT. This chain uses TRBV15 with TRBJ1-3; no clear D gene. Per germline, CDR1 LNHNV and CDR2 YYDKDF (reference sequence). With 3 bases removed from V and 6 bases from J, the gap between germline ends came to 15 bases. The CDR3 has 15 residues.

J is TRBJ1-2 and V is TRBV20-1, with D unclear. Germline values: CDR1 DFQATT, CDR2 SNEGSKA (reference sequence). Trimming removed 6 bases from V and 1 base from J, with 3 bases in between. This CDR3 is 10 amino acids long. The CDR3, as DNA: TGCAGTGCCCTTAACTATGGCTACACCTTC. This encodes CSALNYGYTF.

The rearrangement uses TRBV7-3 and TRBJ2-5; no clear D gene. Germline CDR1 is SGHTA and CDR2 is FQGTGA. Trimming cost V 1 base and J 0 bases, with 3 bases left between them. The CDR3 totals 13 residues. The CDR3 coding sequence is TGTGCCAGCAGCTTAAGGTACCAAGAGACCCAGTACTTC. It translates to CASSLRYQETQYF.

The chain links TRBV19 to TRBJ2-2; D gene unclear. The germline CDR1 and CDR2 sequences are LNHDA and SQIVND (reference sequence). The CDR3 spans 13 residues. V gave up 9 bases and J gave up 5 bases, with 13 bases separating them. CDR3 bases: TGTGCCAGCCGACTGGGCCGGACCGGGGAGCTGTTTTTT. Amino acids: CASRLGRTGELFF.

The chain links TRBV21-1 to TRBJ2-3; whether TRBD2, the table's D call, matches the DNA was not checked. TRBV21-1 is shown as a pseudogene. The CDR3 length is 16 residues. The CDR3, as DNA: TGTGCCAGCAGCAAATGGCGGCGGGGGAGCACAGATACGCAGTATTTT. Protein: CASSKWRRGSTDTQYF.

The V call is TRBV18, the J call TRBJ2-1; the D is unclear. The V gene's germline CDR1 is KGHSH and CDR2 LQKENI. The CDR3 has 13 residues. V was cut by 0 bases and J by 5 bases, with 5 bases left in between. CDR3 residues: CASSPPNHNEQFF. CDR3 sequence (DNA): TGTGCCAGCTCACCACCAAATCACAATGAGCAGTTCTTC.

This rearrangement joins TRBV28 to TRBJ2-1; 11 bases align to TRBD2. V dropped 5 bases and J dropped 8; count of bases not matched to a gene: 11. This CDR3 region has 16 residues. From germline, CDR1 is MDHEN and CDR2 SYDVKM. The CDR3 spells CASSASTSGSSHEQFF. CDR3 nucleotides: TGTGCCAGCAGTGCCTCAACTAGCGGGAGCTCCCATGAGCAGTTCTTC.